Here is one TCR beta chain with its context. What it binds is unknown. This entry is derived from a study of chemoradiotherapy in HPV16-positive cancers. Overall study findings and caveats: HPV-responsive T-cell expansion during chemoradiotherapy was linked to improved recurrence-free survival in HPV16-positive patients. The functional HPV-specific definition rests on just a couple of HPV16-positive patients.

Libraries were prepared by immunoSEQ multiplex PCR; TCRdb keeps only in-frame clonotypes and omits some of them. Among around 1,600 clones listed, roughly 80% were seen once. There are 14 residues in the CDR3. V lost 3 bases and J lost 3, with 12 bases in between. Germline V gives CDR1 SGHDN, CDR2 FVKESK. This TCR was recovered from a human donor with HPV-associated anogenital cancer. This material consisted of tumor tissue, taken from a patient who underwent chemoradiotherapy. The rearrangement uses TRBV14 and TRBJ2-7; perhaps TRBD2 as D (6 bases). In DNA form, the CDR3 reads TGTGCCAGCAGCCACATAGCCGGGGGCTACGAGCAGTACTTC. Its translation: CASSHIAGGYEQYF.